The 8 T cell receptor beta chains in this list originate from one sample, sequenced in a study of blood T cell repertoires in COVID-19. The method was immunoSEQ multiplex PCR; TCRdb's version includes in-frame clones alone and lacks a portion of them. The sample holds about 63,000 clones, 79% seen once. Specimen: peripheral blood. The receptors derive from a human donor in a cohort sampled during active COVID-19.

The J gene is TRBJ2-2, the V gene TRBV28; tentative D call: TRBD2 (7 bases). CDR1 and CDR2 from the germline V gene are MDHEN and SYDVKM. Trimming took off 10 bases at V and 1 base at J, with 16 bases between the two ends. The CDR3 length is 15 residues. CDR3 loop: CATKGGGQNTGELFF. DNA of the CDR3: TGTGCCACAAAGGGCGGGGGCCAGAACACCGGGGAGCTGTTTTTT.

The rearrangement uses TRBV24-1 and TRBJ2-3; tentative D call: TRBD2 (6 bases). Trimming stripped 9 bases from V and 2 bases from J, with 11 bases between. Germline values: CDR1 KGHDR, CDR2 SFDVKD. The CDR3 sequence is 13 residues long. CDR3 region: CATGEVFTDTQYF. CDR3 DNA: TGTGCCACCGGGGAGGTCTTCACAGATACGCAGTATTTT.

This clone has only one observation. This chain joins TRBV24-1 and TRBJ1-4, with D tentatively TRBD1 (6 bases). Deletions cut 4 bases from V and 0 bases from J, with 11 bases between. This CDR3 region has 16 residues. Germline V gene lookup returns CDR1 KGHDR and CDR2 SFDVKD. CDR3 nucleotide sequence: TGTGCCACCAGTGACCCGGACAGACCAACTAATGAAAAACTGTTTTTT. It encodes CATSDPDRPTNEKLFF.

The chain joins TRBV4-1 to TRBJ2-1, with 9 bases that match TRBD2. Germline V CDR1 and CDR2: MGHRA, YSYEKL. Losses at the gene ends were 3 bases for V and 6 bases for J; bases not matched to a gene: 12. This CDR3 region has 17 residues. The CDR3, as DNA: TGCGCCAGCAGCCAGCCTCCGGATAGCGGGAGTCCCAATGAGCAGTTCTTC. It codes for CASSQPPDSGSPNEQFF.

The gene calls are TRBV5-1 and TRBJ2-7, with 8 nucleotides matching TRBD2. CDR1 is SGHRS and CDR2 is YFSETQ in the germline V gene. The CDR3 spans 14 residues. V dropped 5 bases and J dropped 3; count of bases not matched to a gene: 7. CDR3: CASRGREVNYEQYF. CDR3 bases: TGCGCCAGCAGGGGGCGGGAGGTAAACTACGAGCAGTACTTC.

The V call is TRBV14, the J call TRBJ1-1; possibly TRBD1 for D (5 bases). Trimming stripped 4 bases from V and 7 bases from J, with 13 bases between. The germline CDR1 and CDR2 sequences are SGHDN and FVKESK. The CDR3 covers 13 residues. For the CDR3, the DNA is TGTGCCAGCAGCCGACTGGGAGGGGTTGAAGCTTTCTTT. This encodes CASSRLGGVEAFF.

The rearrangement joins TRBV5-1 to TRBJ2-1, with 11 bases that match TRBD2. The V segment lost 4 bases and the J segment 8 bases; nucleotides outside the gene matches: 8. Germline V CDR1 and CDR2: SGHRS, YFSETQ. This CDR3 has 15 amino acids. CDR3 region: CASSVSSGRRHEQFF. For the CDR3, the DNA is TGCGCCAGCAGCGTATCTAGCGGGAGGCGGCATGAGCAGTTCTTC.

This clone was seen once. The gene calls are TRBV19 and TRBJ2-1, with 8 bases aligning to TRBD2. The germline V gene encodes CDR1 LNHDA and CDR2 SQIVND (reference sequence). V trimming: 1 base; J trimming: 4 bases; junction bases outside the gene matches: 0. This CDR3 contains 14 residues. CDR3 amino acids: CASSIGLAYNEQFF. The DNA for the CDR3 is TGTGCCAGTAGTATAGGACTAGCGTACAATGAGCAGTTCTTC.